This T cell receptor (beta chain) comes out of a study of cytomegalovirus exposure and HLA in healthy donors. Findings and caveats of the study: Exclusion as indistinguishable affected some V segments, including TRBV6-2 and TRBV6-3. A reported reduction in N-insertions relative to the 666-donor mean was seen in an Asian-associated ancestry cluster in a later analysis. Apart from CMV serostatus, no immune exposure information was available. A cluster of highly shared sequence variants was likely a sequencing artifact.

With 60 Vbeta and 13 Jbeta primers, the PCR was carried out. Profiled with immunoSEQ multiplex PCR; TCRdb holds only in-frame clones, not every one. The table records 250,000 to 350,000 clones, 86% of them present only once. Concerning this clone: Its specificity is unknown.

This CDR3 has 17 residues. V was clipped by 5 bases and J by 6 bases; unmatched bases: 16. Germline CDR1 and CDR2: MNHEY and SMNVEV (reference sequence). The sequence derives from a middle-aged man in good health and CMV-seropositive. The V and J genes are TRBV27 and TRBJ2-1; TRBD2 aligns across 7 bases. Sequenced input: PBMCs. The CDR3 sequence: CASSPDPGLAAPNEQFF. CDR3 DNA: TGTGCCAGCAGTCCCGACCCCGGCCTAGCGGCGCCCAATGAGCAGTTCTTC.